This T cell receptor (beta chain) comes out of a study of read filtering for tumor transcriptome and immune sequencing. Study-level information: DNase treatment preceded whole-transcriptome library preparation. TCR-mapped reads were about 3.5 to 11 million with IR-seq versus roughly 85 to 1,400 with RNA-seq.

This library used around 0.4 ug RNA and molecular barcoded adaptors spanning alpha/delta and beta/gamma chains. Via MiXCR, TCRdb re-called the reads, giving one row per CDR3 protein. Altogether 100,000 to 150,000 distinct CDR3 sequences are present, 10% to 15% being singletons, with the ten largest covering approximately 11%. The CDR3 is 18 residues long. At least ten counts were recorded for this clonotype. Its specificity is unknown. Study results and caveats: In IR-seq, single-read clonotypes were approximately 79% of clonotypes but about 3.5% of reads. Compared with RNA-seq, IR-seq gave much higher clonotype depth and reliability.

V is TRBV21-1 and J is TRBJ2-3; the table gives TRBD1 as D, unverified against the DNA. TRBV21-1 has pseudogene status. Source material: a population of CD138-negative cells sorted from bone marrow. This clonotype was obtained from a donor at least 40 years old with multiple myeloma. Here the CDR3 reads CASSEGGVVSFGTDTQYF. The CDR3 region has the DNA TGTGCCAGCAGCGAAGGGGGGGTGGTATCGTTTGGCACAGATACGCAGTATTTT.